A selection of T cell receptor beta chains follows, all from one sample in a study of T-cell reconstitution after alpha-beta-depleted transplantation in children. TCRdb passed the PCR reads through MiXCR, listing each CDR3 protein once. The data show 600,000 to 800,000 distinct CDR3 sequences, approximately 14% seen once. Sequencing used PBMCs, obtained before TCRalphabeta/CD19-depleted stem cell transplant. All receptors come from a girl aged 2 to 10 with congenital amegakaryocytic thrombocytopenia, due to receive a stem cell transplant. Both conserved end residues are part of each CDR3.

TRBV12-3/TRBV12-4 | CASSSSRVGTEAFF
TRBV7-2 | CASSRSIELNYEQYF
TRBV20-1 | CSAPDGPDTQYF
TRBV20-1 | CSARDHGSGGYGYTF
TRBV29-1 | CSVEFGREHEQYF
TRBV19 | CASSMSLSNYGYTF
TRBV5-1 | CASKVRGNTGELFF
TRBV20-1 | CSAPSGTNTDTQYF
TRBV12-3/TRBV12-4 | CASSPPWGDTQYF
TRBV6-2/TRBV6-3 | CASSQRPNKNIGKNIQYF
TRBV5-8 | CASSLGLAGVSDEQYF
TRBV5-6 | CASTPQWTVRTSGTYEQYF
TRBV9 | CASSVEGASTDTQYF
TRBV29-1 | CSVGQGTPGELFF
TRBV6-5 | CASSYSDRTYEQYF
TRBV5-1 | CASSLIFVGLSSYNEQFF
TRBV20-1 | CSAPGTDNSQHF
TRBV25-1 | CASSEIGGYEQFF
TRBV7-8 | CASSLRDLVADEQYF
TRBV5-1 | CASAKEGGRAAYNEQFF
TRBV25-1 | CASSEVGGAITGELFF
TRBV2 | CASSAQGGDTGELFF
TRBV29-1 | CSVEVQGGQDTQYF
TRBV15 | CATSRDRAAGRGNEQFF
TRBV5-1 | CASSLDREGETQYF
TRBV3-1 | CASSQPRGDYTF
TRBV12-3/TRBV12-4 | CASSAPTRRDTQYF
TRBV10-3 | CAISGPSGRSPPNEQFF
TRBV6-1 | CASSLIRGMEEFF
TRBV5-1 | CASSFPTSGLSSYNEQFF
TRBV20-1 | CSARGIDGYTF
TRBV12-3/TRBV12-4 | CASSLGREFHTGELFF
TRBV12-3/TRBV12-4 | CASSRQGLSNEQFF
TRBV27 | CASSLPPLRGGQDF
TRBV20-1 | CSARDLLAGGVDEQFF
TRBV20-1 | CSARGVGREVNTGELFF
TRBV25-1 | CASSGGQSSYNEQFF
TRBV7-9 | CASSPWIYSGYTF
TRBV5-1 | CASSLAAGSYNEQFF
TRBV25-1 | CASSEAGALEQFF
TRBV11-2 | CASREVHSDTQYF
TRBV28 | CASSFSGTGAGNTIYF
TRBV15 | CATSRGQGASDTQYF
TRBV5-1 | CASSPGGSTYEQYF
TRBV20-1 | CRGTGGFETEAFF
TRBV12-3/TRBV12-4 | CASTPAVQETQYF
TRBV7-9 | CASSPSQGAGDEQFF
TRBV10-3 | CAIRGTGIDYEQYF
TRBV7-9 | CASSLARLPGEETQYF
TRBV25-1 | CASSELGRDSPLHF
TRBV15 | CATSRERWDLWPF
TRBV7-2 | CASRLESPQETQYF
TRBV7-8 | CASRPGPQTETQYF
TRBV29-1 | CSTQAGAYNEQFF
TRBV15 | CATSRERNQGRAQYF